This paragraph covers one T cell receptor (beta chain) sequence. The CDR3 has 14 amino acids. V was pared by 6 bases and J by 7 bases, with 16 bases between. Per the germline V gene, CDR1 is LNHDA and CDR2 is SQIVND (reference sequence). The data were obtained in a study of early T cells in non-severe SARS-CoV-2 infection. At the level of the study: Bulk RNA isolated from unsorted whole blood underwent sequencing; chains were not paired.

Unique molecular identifiers were added to individual cDNA molecules. MiXCR was run by TCRdb on the 5' RACE reads, yielding one entry per CDR3 protein. The repertoire includes 80,000 or so distinct CDR3 sequences, around 15% of them detected once, and approximately 3.3% sits in the top ten. This chain links TRBV19 with TRBJ2-1, with a tentative D call TRBD2 (7 bases). Sequencing was performed on whole blood. This TCR was sampled from an adult who was a healthcare worker with PCR-confirmed SARS-CoV-2 infection or an uninfected control (not recorded which). The CDR3 nucleotides are TGTGCCAGTAGCTTAGGGGGGGCCGGGAATGAGCAGTTCTTC. This encodes CASSLGGAGNEQFF.